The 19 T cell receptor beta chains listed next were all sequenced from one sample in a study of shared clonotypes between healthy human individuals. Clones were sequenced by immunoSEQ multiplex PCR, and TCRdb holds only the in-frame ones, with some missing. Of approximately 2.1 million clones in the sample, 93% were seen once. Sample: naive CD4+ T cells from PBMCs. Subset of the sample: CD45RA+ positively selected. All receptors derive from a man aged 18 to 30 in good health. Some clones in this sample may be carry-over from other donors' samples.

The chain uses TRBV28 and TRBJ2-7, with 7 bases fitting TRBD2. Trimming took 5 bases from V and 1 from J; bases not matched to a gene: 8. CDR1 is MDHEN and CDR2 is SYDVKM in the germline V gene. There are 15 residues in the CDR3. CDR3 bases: TGTGCCAGCAGTCGAAGGGCCGGGGGGTCCTACGAGCAGTACTTC. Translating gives CASSRRAGGSYEQYF.

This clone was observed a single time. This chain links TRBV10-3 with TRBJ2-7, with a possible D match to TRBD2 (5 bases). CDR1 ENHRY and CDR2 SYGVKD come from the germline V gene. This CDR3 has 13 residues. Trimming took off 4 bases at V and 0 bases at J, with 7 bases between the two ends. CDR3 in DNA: TGTGCCATCAGTGTAAGCGGCTCCTACGAGCAGTACTTC. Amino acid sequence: CAISVSGSYEQYF.

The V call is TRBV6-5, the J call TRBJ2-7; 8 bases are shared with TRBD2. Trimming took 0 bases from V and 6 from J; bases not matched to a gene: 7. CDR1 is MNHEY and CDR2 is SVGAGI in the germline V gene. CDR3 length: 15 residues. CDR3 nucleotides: TGTGCCAGCAGTTACTCGGGAGCGGGAGTCAGCGAGCAGTACTTC. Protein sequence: CASSYSGAGVSEQYF.

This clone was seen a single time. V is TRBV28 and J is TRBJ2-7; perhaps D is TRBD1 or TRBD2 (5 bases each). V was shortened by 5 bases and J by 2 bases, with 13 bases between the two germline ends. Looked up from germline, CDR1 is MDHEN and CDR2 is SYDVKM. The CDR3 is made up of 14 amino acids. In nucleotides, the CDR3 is TGTGCCAGCAGTGGGCCGGGACGGGCCTACGAGCAGTACTTC. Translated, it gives CASSGPGRAYEQYF.

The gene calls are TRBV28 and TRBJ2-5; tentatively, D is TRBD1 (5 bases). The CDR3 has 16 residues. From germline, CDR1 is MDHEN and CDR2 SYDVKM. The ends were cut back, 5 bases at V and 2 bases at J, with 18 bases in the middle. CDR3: CASSRVGPREQETQYF. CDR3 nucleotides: TGTGCCAGCAGTCGCGTCGGTCCCAGGGAACAAGAGACCCAGTACTTC.

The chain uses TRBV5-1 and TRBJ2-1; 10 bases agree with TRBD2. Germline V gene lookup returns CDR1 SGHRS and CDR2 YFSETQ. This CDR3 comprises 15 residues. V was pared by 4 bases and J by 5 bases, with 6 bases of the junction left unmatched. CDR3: CASSRTSGENNEQFF. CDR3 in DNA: TGCGCCAGCAGCCGTACTAGCGGGGAAAACAATGAGCAGTTCTTC.

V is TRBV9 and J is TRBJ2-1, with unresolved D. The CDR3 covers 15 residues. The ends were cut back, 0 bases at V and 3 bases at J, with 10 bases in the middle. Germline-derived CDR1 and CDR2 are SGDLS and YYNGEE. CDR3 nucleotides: TGTGCCAGCAGCGTAGACCCGTCAGGCTACAATGAGCAGTTCTTC. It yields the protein CASSVDPSGYNEQFF.

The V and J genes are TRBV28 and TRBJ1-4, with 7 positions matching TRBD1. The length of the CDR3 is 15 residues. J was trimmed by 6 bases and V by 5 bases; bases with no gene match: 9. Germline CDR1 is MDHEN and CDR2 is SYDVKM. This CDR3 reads CASSTTGNNDEKLFF. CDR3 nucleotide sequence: TGTGCCAGCAGTACGACAGGGAACAACGATGAAAAACTGTTTTTT.

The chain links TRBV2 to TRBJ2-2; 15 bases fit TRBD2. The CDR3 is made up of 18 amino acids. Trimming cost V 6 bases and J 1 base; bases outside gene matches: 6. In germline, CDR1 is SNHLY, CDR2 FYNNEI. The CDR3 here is CASRPGTSGRRNTGELFF. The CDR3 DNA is TGTGCCAGCAGGCCCGGGACTAGCGGGAGGAGGAACACCGGGGAGCTGTTTTTT. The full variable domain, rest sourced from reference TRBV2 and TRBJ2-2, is EPEVTQTPSHQVTQMGQEVILRCVPISNHLYFYWYRQILGQKVEFLVSFYNNEISEKSEIFDDQFSVERPDGSNFTLKIRSTKLEDSAMYFCASRPGTSGRRNTGELFFGEGSRLTVL.

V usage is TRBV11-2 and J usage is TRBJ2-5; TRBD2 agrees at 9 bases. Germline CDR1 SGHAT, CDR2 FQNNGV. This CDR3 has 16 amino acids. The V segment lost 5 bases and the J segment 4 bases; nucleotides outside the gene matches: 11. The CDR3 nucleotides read TGTGCCAGCAGCCCAATAGCGGGAGCGGTATTAGAGACCCAGTACTTC. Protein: CASSPIAGAVLETQYF.

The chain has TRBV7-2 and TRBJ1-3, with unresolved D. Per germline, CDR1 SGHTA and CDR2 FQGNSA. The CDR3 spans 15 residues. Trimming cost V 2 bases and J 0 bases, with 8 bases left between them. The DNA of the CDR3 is TGTGCCAGCAGCTTACCCCGGATCTCTGGAAACACCATATATTTT. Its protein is CASSLPRISGNTIYF.

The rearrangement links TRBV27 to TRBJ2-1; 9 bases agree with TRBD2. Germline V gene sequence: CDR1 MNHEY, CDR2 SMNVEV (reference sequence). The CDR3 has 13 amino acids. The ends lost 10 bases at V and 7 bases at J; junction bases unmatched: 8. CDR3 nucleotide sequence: TGTGCCACGGGGCGGGAGGGCCTAAATGAGCAGTTCTTC. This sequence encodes CATGREGLNEQFF.

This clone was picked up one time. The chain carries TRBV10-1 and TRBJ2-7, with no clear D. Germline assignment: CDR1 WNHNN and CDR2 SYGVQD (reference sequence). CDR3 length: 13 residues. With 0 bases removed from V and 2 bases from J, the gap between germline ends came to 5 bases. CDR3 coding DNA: TGCGCCAGCAGTGAGTCGAATCCCTACGAGCAGTACTTC. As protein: CASSESNPYEQYF.

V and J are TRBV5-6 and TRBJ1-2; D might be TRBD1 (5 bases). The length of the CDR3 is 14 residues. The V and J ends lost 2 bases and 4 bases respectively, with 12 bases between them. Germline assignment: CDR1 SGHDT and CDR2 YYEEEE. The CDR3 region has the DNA TGTGCCAGCAGCTTAGGGACCGCCGGCTATGGCTACACCTTC. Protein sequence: CASSLGTAGYGYTF.

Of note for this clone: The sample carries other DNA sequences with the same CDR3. The DNA of the CDR3 is TGTGCCAGCTCGAGCGACAGGAACACTGAAGCTTTCTTT. Amino acids: CASSSDRNTEAFF. The J gene is TRBJ1-1, the V gene TRBV18; D is perhaps TRBD1 (5 bases). Trimming pared 6 bases from V and 1 base from J, leaving 9 bases between. This CDR3 comprises 13 residues. The germline CDR1 and CDR2 sequences are KGHSH and LQKENI. Supplemented by reference TRBV18 and TRBJ1-1, the full variable domain reads NAGVMQNPRHLVRRRGQEARLRCSPMKGHSHVYWYRQLPEEGLKFMVYLQKENIIDESGMPKERFSAEFPKEGPSILRIQQVVRGDSAAYFCASSSDRNTEAFFGQGTRLTVV.

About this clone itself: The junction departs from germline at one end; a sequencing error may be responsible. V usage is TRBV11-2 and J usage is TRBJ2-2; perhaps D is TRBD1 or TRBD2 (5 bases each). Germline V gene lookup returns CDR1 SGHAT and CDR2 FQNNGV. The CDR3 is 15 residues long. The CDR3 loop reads CASSLDGGYTGELFF. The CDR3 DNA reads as TGTGCCAGCAGCTTAGATGGGGGATACACAGGGGAGCTGTTTTTT.

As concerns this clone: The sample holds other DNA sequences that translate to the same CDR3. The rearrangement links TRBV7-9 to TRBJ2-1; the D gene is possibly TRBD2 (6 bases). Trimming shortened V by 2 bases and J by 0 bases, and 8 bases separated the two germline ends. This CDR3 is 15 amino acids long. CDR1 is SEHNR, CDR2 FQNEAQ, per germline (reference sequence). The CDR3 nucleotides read TGTGCCAGCAGCTTACGCGGGACCTCCTACAATGAGCAGTTCTTC. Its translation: CASSLRGTSYNEQFF.

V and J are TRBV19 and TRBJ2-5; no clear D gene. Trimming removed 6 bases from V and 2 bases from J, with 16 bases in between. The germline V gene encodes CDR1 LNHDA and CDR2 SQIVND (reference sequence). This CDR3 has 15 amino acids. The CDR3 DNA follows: TGTGCCAGTAGACCCCAACAGAAAGTTCAAGAGACCCAGTACTTC. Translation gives CASRPQQKVQETQYF.

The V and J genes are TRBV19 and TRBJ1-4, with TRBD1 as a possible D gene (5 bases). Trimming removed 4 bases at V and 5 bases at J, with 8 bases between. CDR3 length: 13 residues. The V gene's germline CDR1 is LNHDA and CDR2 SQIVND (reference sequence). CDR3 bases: TGTGCCAGTAGTAGGGGGGAGAATGAAAAACTGTTTTTT. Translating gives CASSRGENEKLFF.